These T cell receptor beta chains were read from a single sample in a study of blood T cell repertoires in COVID-19. Repertoires were generated with immunoSEQ multiplex PCR, while TCRdb's copy carries only in-frame clones and drops some. The repertoire holds over 65,000 clones, with around 80% as singletons. Sequencing was done on a sample of peripheral blood. The receptors stem from a man in his 60s with COVID-19, enrolled during active disease. CDR3s include the opening cysteine and the closing phenylalanine or tryptophan. Clone size, where shown, is once, few, many, or a class for clones that have expanded.

TRBV30	TRBJ1-6	.	CAWSVGGDNSPLHF
TRBV5-4	TRBJ2-7	.	CASSLGTGHSYEQYF
TRBV19	TRBJ2-5	.	CASSSQATYPSETQYF
TRBV10-3	TRBJ1-3	.	CAISPRTPSGASGNTIYF
TRBV19	TRBJ1-5	.	CASSFLPGTGQPQHF
TRBV2	TRBJ1-5	.	CASIPDRGNQPQHF
TRBV21-1	TRBJ2-3	few	CASSKTGGQGLDTQYF
TRBV27	TRBJ2-7	.	CASSGTGTLSYEQYF
TRBV27	TRBJ2-1	.	CASSLLARGSGHNEQFF
TRBV9	TRBJ2-7	.	CASSVVPTGEQYF
TRBV3-1/TRBV3-2	TRBJ2-7	few	CASSQWVNRQYF
TRBV9	TRBJ1-1	.	CASSPVGGGSNTEAFF
TRBV6-1	TRBJ2-3	.	CASSEPGQGSPDTQYF
TRBV7-2	TRBJ2-5	.	CASSLARSSGETQYF
TRBV4-3	TRBJ2-1	once	CASSQGRSLANEQFF
TRBV7-3	TRBJ2-5	.	CASSPGGVGLQTQYF
TRBV4-2	TRBJ2-1	.	CASSQDRGGYNEQFF
TRBV19	TRBJ2-3	.	CASSPGLAGGPDTQYF
TRBV10-3	TRBJ1-1	.	CAISESYGNTEAFF
TRBV11-2	TRBJ2-7	.	CASSPGIWNEQYF
TRBV5-5	TRBJ1-1	.	CASSLVDTEAFF
TRBV29-1	TRBJ2-5	.	CSVDGTSGGSETQYF
TRBV5-1	TRBJ1-4	few	CASSATGNPNEKLFF
TRBV2	TRBJ2-7	.	CASSAWQGRYEQYF
TRBV7-9	TRBJ2-1	.	CASSFFSGFWEQFF
TRBV7-9	TRBJ1-2	.	CASSPGGWGGTTVRYGYTF